The present entry profiles one T cell receptor (beta chain) with its context. The data were obtained in a study of OX40 agonist ivuxolimab in advanced cancers. Germline V CDR1 and CDR2: MNHEY, SMNVEV (reference sequence). The V gene end was trimmed by 3 bases and the J gene end by 15 bases; junction bases not matched to a gene: 4. The CDR3 extends over 13 amino acids. Sequenced by immunoSEQ multiplex PCR; TCRdb stores in-frame clones only, minus some. The table has around 51,000 clones, about 87% seen once. This clonotype was sampled from an adult with an advanced solid tumor such as melanoma, head and neck, liver or kidney cancer. The sequencing here drew on CD4+ or CD8+ T cells sorted from blood, taken in a trial of the OX40 agonist ivuxolimab. The chain links TRBV27 to TRBJ2-1, with 14 bases that match TRBD2. The CDR3 protein is CASSLGLAGVRFF. CDR3 nucleotides: TGTGCCAGCAGTTTGGGACTAGCGGGAGTAAGGTTCTTC.